This T cell receptor (beta chain) was sequenced during a study of T cells in localized non-small cell lung cancer. The data were produced by immunoSEQ multiplex PCR, yet TCRdb's version contains in-frame clones alone and is incomplete. This sample has about 25,000 clones, with 90% to 95% found just once. General study findings and limits: Highest T cell clonality was seen in uninvolved adjacent lung, surpassing that measured in tumor.

This clone occurred once. Its target is not known. Material: peripheral blood, obtained before any cancer treatment. This receptor was identified in a woman aged 35-70 years with stage I lung adenocarcinoma.

The CDR3 loop is CASEGEGNEQFF. CDR3 bases: TGCGCCAGCGAGGGAGAAGGAAATGAGCAGTTCTTC. The gene calls are TRBV5-1 and TRBJ2-1; D possibly corresponds to TRBD2 (5 bases). Trimming shortened V by 7 bases and J by 7 bases, and 12 bases separated the two germline ends. The CDR3 consists of 12 residues. Germline V gene data show CDR1 as SGHRS and CDR2 as YFSETQ.